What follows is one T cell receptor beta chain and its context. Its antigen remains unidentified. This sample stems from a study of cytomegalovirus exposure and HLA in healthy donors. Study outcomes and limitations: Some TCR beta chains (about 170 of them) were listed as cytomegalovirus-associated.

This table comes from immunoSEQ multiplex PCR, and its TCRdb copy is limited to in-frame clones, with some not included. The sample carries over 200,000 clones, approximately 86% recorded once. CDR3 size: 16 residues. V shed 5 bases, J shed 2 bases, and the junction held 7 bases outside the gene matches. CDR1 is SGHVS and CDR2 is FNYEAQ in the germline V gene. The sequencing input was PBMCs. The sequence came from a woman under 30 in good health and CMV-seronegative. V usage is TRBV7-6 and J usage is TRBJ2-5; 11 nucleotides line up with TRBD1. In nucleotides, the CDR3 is TGTGCCAGCAGCCGCTGGGACAGGGGGAGGCAAGAGACCCAGTACTTC. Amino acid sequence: CASSRWDRGRQETQYF. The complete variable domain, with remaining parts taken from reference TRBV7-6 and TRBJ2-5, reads GAGVSQSPRYKVTKRGQDVALRCDPISGHVSLYWYRQALGQGPEFLTYFNYEAQQDKSGLPNDRFSAERPEGSISTLTIQRTEQRDSAMYRCASSRWDRGRQETQYFGPGTRLLVL.